This entry concerns a single T cell receptor beta chain. The sample belongs to a study of technical replicates of blood from several donors. This table comes from immunoSEQ multiplex PCR, and its TCRdb copy is limited to in-frame clones, with some not included. In the table there are approximately 52,000 clones, about 86% of which are singletons. Unmatched junction bases numbered 8, after V lost 4 bases and J lost 6 bases. Germline CDR1 MNHNS, CDR2 SASEGT. CDR3 length: 15 amino acids. The sample was PBMCs. This clonotype was obtained from a human donor in good health. Some clones in this sample may be carry-over from other donors' samples. The chain joins TRBV6-1 to TRBJ2-7; 11 nucleotides line up with TRBD1. The CDR3 loop is CASSGRTGGEVEQYF. The DNA for the CDR3 is TGTGCCAGCAGTGGACGGACAGGGGGCGAGGTCGAGCAGTACTTC.